The 7 T cell receptor beta chains below were found in one sample sequenced in a study of blood T cell repertoires in COVID-19. Repertoires were generated with immunoSEQ multiplex PCR, while TCRdb's copy carries only in-frame clones and drops some. This sample has about 160,000 clones, with around nine tenths found just once. The sequenced sample was peripheral blood. Every receptor here comes from an older woman with COVID-19, enrolled during active disease.

The gene calls are TRBV18 and TRBJ1-2, with D maybe TRBD1 (6 bases). Germline loops: CDR1 KGHSH, CDR2 LQKENI. Trimming took 3 bases from V and 7 from J, leaving 12 bases between them. The CDR3 runs to 13 residues. In DNA form, the CDR3 reads TGTGCCAGCTCACCCCCTGACAGGTTTGGCTACACCTTC. It yields the protein CASSPPDRFGYTF.

The CDR3 region is CASRPRGHGYTF. The CDR3 DNA reads as TGTGCCAGCAGACCCAGGGGTCATGGCTACACCTTC. The rearrangement joins TRBV2 to TRBJ1-2, with D possibly TRBD1 on 6 matching bases. CDR1 is SNHLY, CDR2 FYNNEI, per germline. This CDR3 is 12 amino acids long. The ends were cut back, 6 bases at V and 6 bases at J, with 11 bases in the middle.

The chain carries TRBV7-8 and TRBJ1-2, with D maybe TRBD1 (5 bases). CDR1 is SGHVS, CDR2 FQNEAQ, per germline. V dropped 7 bases and J dropped 7 bases, with 25 bases sitting between them. The CDR3 is 16 residues long. The CDR3 sequence is CASTSWQTRGGGGYTF. The CDR3 nucleotides are TGTGCCAGCACCTCTTGGCAAACAAGGGGAGGTGGTGGCTACACCTTC.

The V call is TRBV2, the J call TRBJ1-1, with 7 positions matching TRBD1. V shed 5 bases and J 3 bases; nucleotides not matched to a gene: 6. This CDR3 has 14 residues. Germline V gene lookup returns CDR1 SNHLY and CDR2 FYNNEI. The CDR3 here is CASSSRQGYTEAFF. Written as DNA, the CDR3 is TGTGCCAGCAGTTCCAGACAGGGCTACACTGAAGCTTTCTTT.

To note about this clone: Other DNA sequences of this sample code for an identical CDR3. The J gene is TRBJ2-5, the V gene TRBV5-1; D not certain. The CDR3 spans 11 residues. Germline V CDR1 and CDR2: SGHRS, YFSETQ. Trimming cost V 2 bases and J 4 bases, with 3 bases left between them. CDR3 amino acids: CASSLLETQYF. The CDR3 nucleotides are TGCGCCAGCAGCTTACTAGAGACCCAGTACTTC.

Only one count was recorded for this clone. The CDR3: CASSDRGEQYF. The DNA for the CDR3 is TGTGCCAGCAGTGACAGGGGCGAGCAGTACTTC. J is TRBJ2-7 and V is TRBV2; D is perhaps TRBD1 (6 bases). This CDR3 has 11 residues. Germline V gene data show CDR1 as SNHLY and CDR2 as FYNNEI. The germline V and J ends were trimmed by 3 bases and 6 bases, with 6 bases remaining between them.

The chain combines TRBV9 with TRBJ1-2, with D possibly matching TRBD1 (5 bases). The CDR3 is made up of 15 amino acids. Germline V gene data show CDR1 as SGDLS and CDR2 as YYNGEE. Deletions cut 2 bases from V and 8 bases from J, with 19 bases between. The CDR3 reads CASSVEAGRGTGYTF. CDR3 DNA: TGTGCCAGCAGCGTGGAAGCGGGACGGGGTACGGGCTACACCTTC. The full variable domain, with the rest looked up from reference TRBV9 and TRBJ1-2, is DSGVTQTPKHLITATGQRVTLRCSPRSGDLSVYWYQQSLDQGLQFLIQYYNGEERAKGNILERFSAQQFPDLHSELNLSSLELGDSALYFCASSVEAGRGTGYTFGSGTRLTVV.